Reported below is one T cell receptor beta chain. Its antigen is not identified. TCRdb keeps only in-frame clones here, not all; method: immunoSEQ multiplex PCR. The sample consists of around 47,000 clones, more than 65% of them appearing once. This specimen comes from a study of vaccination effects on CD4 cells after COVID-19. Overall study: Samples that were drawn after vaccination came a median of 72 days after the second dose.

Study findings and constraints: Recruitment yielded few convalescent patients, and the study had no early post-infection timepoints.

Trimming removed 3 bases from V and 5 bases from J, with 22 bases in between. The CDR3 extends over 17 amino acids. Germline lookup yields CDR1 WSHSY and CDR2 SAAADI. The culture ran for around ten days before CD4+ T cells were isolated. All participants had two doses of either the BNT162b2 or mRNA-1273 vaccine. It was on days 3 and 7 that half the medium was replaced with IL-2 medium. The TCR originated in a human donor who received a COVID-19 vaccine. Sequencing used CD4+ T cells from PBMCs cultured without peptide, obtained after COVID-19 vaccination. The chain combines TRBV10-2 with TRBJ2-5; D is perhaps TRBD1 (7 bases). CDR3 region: CASSDQGEAGLGETQYF. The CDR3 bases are TGCGCCAGCAGTGACCAGGGGGAGGCAGGGTTGGGCGAGACCCAGTACTTC.